The T cell receptor (beta chain) described here comes from a study of radiotherapy plus CTLA-4 blockade in lung cancer. Study-level information: Roughly 17% of patients responded objectively, and roughly 30% achieved disease control.

General study results and limits: The study found tumor-derived TCR clones expanded in blood after radiotherapy plus ipilimumab.

There are 17 residues in the CDR3. The germline V and J ends were trimmed by 3 bases and 6 bases, with 21 bases remaining between them. The germline gives CDR1 SNHLY, CDR2 FYNNEI. As for this clone: Its antigen is not identified.

The assay was immunoSEQ multiplex PCR, and TCRdb's table has in-frame clones only and misses some. The data show roughly 90,000 clones, about 86% seen once. The material was peripheral blood, obtained from a patient treated with radiotherapy plus ipilimumab. The chain links TRBV2 to TRBJ2-1; D might be TRBD2 (6 bases). The sequence was collected from a human donor with non-small cell lung cancer that progressed on radiotherapy plus ipilimumab. The CDR3 spells CASSDSGTQLRRNEQFF. CDR3 in DNA: TGTGCCAGCAGTGATAGTGGGACTCAGCTTCGGCGCAATGAGCAGTTCTTC.